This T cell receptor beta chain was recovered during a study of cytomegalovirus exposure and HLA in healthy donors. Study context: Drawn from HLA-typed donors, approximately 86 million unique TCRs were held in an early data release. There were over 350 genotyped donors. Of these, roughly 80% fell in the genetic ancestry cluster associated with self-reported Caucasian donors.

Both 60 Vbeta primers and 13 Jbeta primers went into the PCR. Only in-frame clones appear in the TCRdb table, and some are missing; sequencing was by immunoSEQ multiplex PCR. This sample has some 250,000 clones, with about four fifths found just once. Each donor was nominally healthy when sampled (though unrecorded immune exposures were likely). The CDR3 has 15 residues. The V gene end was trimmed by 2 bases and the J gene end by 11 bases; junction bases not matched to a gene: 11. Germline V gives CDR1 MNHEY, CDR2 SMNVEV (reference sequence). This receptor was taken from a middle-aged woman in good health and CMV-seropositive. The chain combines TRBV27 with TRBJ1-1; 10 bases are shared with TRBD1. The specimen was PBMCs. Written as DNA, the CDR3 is TGTGCCAGCAGTTTAGCCTCACCGGGACAGGGGAGGGCTTTCTTT. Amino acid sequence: CASSLASPGQGRAFF.